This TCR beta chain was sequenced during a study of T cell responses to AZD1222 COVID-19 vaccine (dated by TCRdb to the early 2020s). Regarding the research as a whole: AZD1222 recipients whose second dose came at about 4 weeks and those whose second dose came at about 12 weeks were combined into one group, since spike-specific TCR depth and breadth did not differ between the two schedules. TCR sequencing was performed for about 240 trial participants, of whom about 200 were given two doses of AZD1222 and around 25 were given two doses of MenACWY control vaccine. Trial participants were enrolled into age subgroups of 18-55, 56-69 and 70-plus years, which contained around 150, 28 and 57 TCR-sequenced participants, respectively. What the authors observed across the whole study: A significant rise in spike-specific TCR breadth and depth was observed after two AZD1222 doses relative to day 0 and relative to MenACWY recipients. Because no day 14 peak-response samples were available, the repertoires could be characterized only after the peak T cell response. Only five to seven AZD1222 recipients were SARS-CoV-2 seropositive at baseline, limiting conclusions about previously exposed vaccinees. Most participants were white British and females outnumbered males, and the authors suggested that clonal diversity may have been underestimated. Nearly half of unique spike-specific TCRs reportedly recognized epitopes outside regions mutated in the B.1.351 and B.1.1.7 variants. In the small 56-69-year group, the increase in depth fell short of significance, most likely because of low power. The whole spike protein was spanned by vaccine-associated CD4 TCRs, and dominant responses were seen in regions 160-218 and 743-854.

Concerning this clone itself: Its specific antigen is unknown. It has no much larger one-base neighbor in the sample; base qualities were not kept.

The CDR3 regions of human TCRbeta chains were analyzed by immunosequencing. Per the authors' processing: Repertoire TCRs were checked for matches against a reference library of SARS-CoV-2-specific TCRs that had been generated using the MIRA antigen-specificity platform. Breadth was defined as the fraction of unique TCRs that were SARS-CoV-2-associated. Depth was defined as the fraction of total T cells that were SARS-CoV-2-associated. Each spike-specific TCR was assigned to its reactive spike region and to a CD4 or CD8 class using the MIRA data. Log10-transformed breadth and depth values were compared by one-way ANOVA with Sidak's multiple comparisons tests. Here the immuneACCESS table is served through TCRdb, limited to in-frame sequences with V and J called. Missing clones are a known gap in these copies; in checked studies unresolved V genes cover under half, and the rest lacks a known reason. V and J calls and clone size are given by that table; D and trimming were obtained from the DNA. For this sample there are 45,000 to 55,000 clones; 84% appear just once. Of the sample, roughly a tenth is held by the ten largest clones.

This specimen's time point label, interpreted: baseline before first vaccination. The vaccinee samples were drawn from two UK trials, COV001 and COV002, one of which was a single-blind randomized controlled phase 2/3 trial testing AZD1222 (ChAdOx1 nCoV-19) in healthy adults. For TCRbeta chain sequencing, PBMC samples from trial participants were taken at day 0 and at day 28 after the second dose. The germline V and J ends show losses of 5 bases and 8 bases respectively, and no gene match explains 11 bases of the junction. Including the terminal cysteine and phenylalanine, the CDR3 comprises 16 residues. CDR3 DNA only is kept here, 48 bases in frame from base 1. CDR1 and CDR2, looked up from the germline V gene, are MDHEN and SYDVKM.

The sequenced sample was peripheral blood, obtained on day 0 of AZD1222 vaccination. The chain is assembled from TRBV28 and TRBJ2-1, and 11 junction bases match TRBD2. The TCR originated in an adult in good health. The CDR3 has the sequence CASSPPGTSGYHEQFF. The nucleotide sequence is TGTGCCAGCAGTCCGCCCGGGACTAGCGGTTACCATGAGCAGTTCTTC.